These 16 T cell receptor beta chains were sequenced from one sample in a study of T cell clonality in common variable immunodeficiency. Measured with immunoSEQ multiplex PCR; TCRdb has only the in-frame clones, and not every one. The specimen gives fewer than 75,000 clones without singletons; the ten biggest hold about 1.7%. The sequencing sample was made of peripheral blood mononuclear cells. The receptors stem from a person aged 18-70 years in good health.

As concerns this clone: With the read ending 3 residues before the CDR3 end, the germline J gene is used to fill in that end. The chain joins TRBV2 to TRBJ2-7, with 8 bases fitting TRBD1. This CDR3 contains 16 residues. The germline V gene has CDR1 SNHLY and CDR2 FYNNEI. Unmatched junction bases numbered 13, after V lost 6 bases and J lost 3 bases. The CDR3 spells CASRLMFQGAGYEQYF. The CDR3 DNA, read in part, is TGTGCCAGCAGGTTGATGTTTCAGGGGGCAGGCTACGAG.

This clone was seen many times. The read halts 3 residues ahead of the CDR3 end, with the missing end drawn from the germline J gene. The V gene is TRBV5-1, the J gene TRBJ1-5; 10 nucleotides align to TRBD1. The CDR3 is made up of 15 amino acids. V was clipped by 4 bases and J by 3 bases; unmatched bases: 4. The germline CDR1 and CDR2 sequences are SGHRS and YFSETQ. CDR3 loop: CASSMTGGVNQPQHF. The covered CDR3 bases are TGCGCCAGCAGCATGACAGGGGGCGTCAATCAGCCC. Looking up the rest from reference TRBV5-1 and TRBJ1-5 gives the full variable domain: KAGVTQTPRYLIKTRGQQVTLSCSPISGHRSVSWYQQTPGQGLQFLFEYFSETQRNKGNFPGRFSGRQFSNSRSEMNVSTLELGDSALYLCASSMTGGVNQPQHFGDGTRLSIL.

This clone showed up many times. The read halts 3 residues ahead of the CDR3 end, with the missing end drawn from the germline J gene. The chain has TRBV12-3 or TRBV12-4 and TRBJ2-5, with 9 nucleotides matching TRBD2. V lost 6 bases to trimming and J lost 5 bases; unmatched junction nucleotides: 4. The CDR3 loop spans 13 amino acids. CDR3 bases read: TGTGCCAGCAGGGTAGCGGGAGCGGAGACC. Translating it yields CASRVAGAET. The full CDR3 reads CASRVAGAETQYF.

This clone occurred many times. The missing CDR3 end, 3 residues past where the read stops, is filled in from the germline J gene. This chain joins TRBV5-5 and TRBJ1-5; perhaps TRBD1 as D (6 bases). Trimming stripped 4 bases from V and 7 bases from J, with 15 bases between. The CDR3 length is 14 residues. Germline CDR1 reads SGHKS; CDR2 reads YYEKEE (reference sequence). CDR3 sequence: CASSGGLGAQPQHF. The part of the CDR3 DNA that was read is TGTGCCAGCAGCGGGGGCTTAGGCGCCCAGCCC.

This clone was found many times. The read falls 3 residues short of the CDR3 end, and the missing part is taken from the germline J gene. The chain recombines TRBV7-8 with TRBJ2-7, with 7 bases aligning to TRBD1. The CDR3 length is 14 residues. Germline V CDR1 and CDR2: SGHVS, FQNEAQ. The ends lost 6 bases at V and 2 bases at J; junction bases unmatched: 7. The covered CDR3 bases are TGTGCCAGCAGTCGCCGACAGGGTCCCTACGAG. It translates to CASSRRQGPYE. The full CDR3 protein reads CASSRRQGPYEQYF.

This clone was picked up many times. The CDR3 end lies 3 residues beyond the end of the read and is filled in from the germline J gene. The chain is built from TRBV12-5 and TRBJ2-1; perhaps TRBD1 as D (5 bases). Per germline, CDR1 LGHNT and CDR2 FRNRAP. The CDR3 contains 14 residues. V lost 4 bases, J lost 2 bases, and 9 bases lay in between. The sequenced part of the CDR3 DNA is TGTGCTAGTGGTTCCCAGGGTCCCTACAATGAG. It specifies CASGSQGPYNE. Given in full, the CDR3 is CASGSQGPYNEQFF.

Ten or more counts support this clone. Read data end 3 residues before the CDR3 end; the end is taken from the germline J gene. This chain connects TRBV7-3 to TRBJ2-3, with 7 bases fitting TRBD2. The CDR3 spans 16 residues. V dropped 5 bases and J dropped 5; count of bases not matched to a gene: 13. Germline values: CDR1 SGHTA, CDR2 FQGTGA. Partial CDR3 DNA: TGTGCCAGCAGCCATCGCGCGGGGGTGACCGGAGATACG. Translating it yields CASSHRAGVTGDT. The full CDR3 sequence reads CASSHRAGVTGDTQYF.

In regard to this clone: The CDR3 is cut off 3 residues early in the read; its end comes from the germline J gene. The V and J genes are TRBV5-1 and TRBJ2-7; 11 positions agree with TRBD1. The CDR3 consists of 15 residues. J gave up 6 bases and V 1 base, and 6 bases lay outside the gene matches. Germline CDR1 is SGHRS and CDR2 is YFSETQ. The chain's CDR3 is CASSLIRDRGSEQYF. The sequenced part of the CDR3 DNA is TGCGCCAGCAGCTTGATCCGGGACAGGGGGAGCGAG.

This clone has ten or more counts. The DNA ends 3 residues before the CDR3 does, and the rest of the CDR3 is filled in from the germline J gene. The chain employs TRBV5-6 and TRBJ1-2; D is unclear. The CDR3 contains 12 residues. Trimming pared 8 bases from V and 5 bases from J, leaving 13 bases between. Per the germline V gene, CDR1 is SGHDT and CDR2 is YYEEEE. CDR3 loop: CASRGQEYGYTF. The sequenced part of the CDR3 DNA is TGTGCCAGTCGTGGGCAAGAGTATGGC.

This clone was detected ten times or more. The CDR3 end is not reached by the read, which stops 3 residues before it; the germline J gene fills it in. The rearrangement links TRBV4-2 to TRBJ2-6; possibly TRBD1 for D (6 bases). Per germline, CDR1 LGHNA and CDR2 YNFKEQ. Trimming left V 4 bases short and J 0 bases short, with 25 bases between. This CDR3 comprises 21 residues. This CDR3 reads CASSLERGFDRINSGANVLTF. CDR3 DNA (partial): TGTGCCAGCAGCCTTGAGAGGGGGTTTGATCGGATCAACTCTGGGGCCAACGTC.

This clone was recorded many times. From the germline J gene comes the end of the CDR3, since the read stops 3 residues before it. The rearrangement uses TRBV5-1 and TRBJ1-4; 9 bases match TRBD1. The junction had 12 bases not matched to a gene; V was cut back by 2 bases and J by 7 bases. The CDR3 consists of 17 residues. The germline gives CDR1 SGHRS, CDR2 YFSETQ. The CDR3 DNA, read in part, is TGCGCCAGCAGCTTTGCCGGGACAGGGACTACCGCTGAAAAA. Translation: CASSFAGTGTTAEK. The complete CDR3 reads CASSFAGTGTTAEKLFF.

This clone showed up just a few times. Coverage ceases 3 residues before the CDR3 finishes, and the germline J gene fills in the end. This chain connects TRBV7-2 to TRBJ2-5; D possibly corresponds to TRBD2 (5 bases). From germline, CDR1 is SGHTA and CDR2 FQGNSA. Trimming removed 2 bases at V and 7 bases at J, with 11 bases between. CDR3 length: 13 residues. The CDR3 sequence is CASSLSGRGTQYF. Incomplete CDR3 DNA: TGTGCCAGCAGCTTATCAGGCCGGGGGACC. Complete variable domain (other parts from reference TRBV7-2 and TRBJ2-5): GAGVSQSPSNKVTEKGKDVELRCDPISGHTALYWYRQSLGQGLEFLIYFQGNSAPDKSGLPSDRFSAERTGGSVSTLTIQRTQQEDSAVYLCASSLSGRGTQYFGPGTRLLVL.

This clone occurred many times. The DNA ends 3 residues before the CDR3 does, and the rest of the CDR3 is filled in from the germline J gene. This chain connects TRBV19 to TRBJ2-6; no reliable D call. V lost 0 bases to trimming and J lost 0 bases, with 12 bases between them. Germline V gene data show CDR1 as LNHDA and CDR2 as SQIVND (reference sequence). This CDR3 is 18 amino acids long. The CDR3 loop reads CASSIDYSLRSGANVLTF. CDR3 DNA, as far as it was read: TGTGCCAGTAGTATAGACTACAGCCTACGCTCTGGGGCCAACGTC.

In its sample, this clone was seen many times. The CDR3 is cut off 3 residues early in the read; its end comes from the germline J gene. The chain couples TRBV2 to TRBJ1-4; 9 bases agree with TRBD1. The CDR3 consists of 14 residues. From germline, CDR1 is SNHLY and CDR2 FYNNEI. V dropped 7 bases and J dropped 8; count of bases not matched to a gene: 8. The CDR3 is CASTTGTGKEKLFF. CDR3 DNA, as far as it was read: TGTGCCAGCACCACCGGGACAGGGAAGGAAAAA.

This clone was detected ten times or more. The read finishes 3 residues shy of the CDR3 end, and the germline J gene is used to complete it. V is TRBV19 and J is TRBJ2-3; D call uncertain. V was trimmed by 1 base and J by 0 bases, leaving 8 bases between them. The CDR3 length is 15 residues. From germline, CDR1 is LNHDA and CDR2 SQIVND (reference sequence). The sequenced CDR3 bases are TGTGCCAGTAGTATAGCCCCCCCTAGCACAGATACG. Translation gives CASSIAPPSTDT. The whole CDR3 protein reads CASSIAPPSTDTQYF.

This clone was counted many times. The CDR3 goes on 3 residues after the read ends, and that part is filled in from the germline J gene. The rearrangement links TRBV2 to TRBJ1-1; TRBD1 aligns across 7 bases. Germline trimming cut 8 bases from V and 0 bases from J; bases unmatched to any gene: 6. Germline lookup yields CDR1 SNHLY and CDR2 FYNNEI. The CDR3 runs to 14 residues. CDR3 DNA (partial): TGTGCCAGCCGGGACAGCCAATTGAACACTGAA. Translation: CASRDSQLNTE. In full, the CDR3 reads CASRDSQLNTEAFF.